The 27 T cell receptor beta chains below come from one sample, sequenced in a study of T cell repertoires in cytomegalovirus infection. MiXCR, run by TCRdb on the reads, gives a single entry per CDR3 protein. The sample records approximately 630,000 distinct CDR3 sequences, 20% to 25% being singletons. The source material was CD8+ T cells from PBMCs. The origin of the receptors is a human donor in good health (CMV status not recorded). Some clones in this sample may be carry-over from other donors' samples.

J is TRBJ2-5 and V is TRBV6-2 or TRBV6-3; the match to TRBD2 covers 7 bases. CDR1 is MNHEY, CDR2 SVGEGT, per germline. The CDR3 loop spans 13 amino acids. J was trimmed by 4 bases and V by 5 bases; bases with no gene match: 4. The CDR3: CASSSGALETQYF. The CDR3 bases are TGTGCCAGCAGTAGCGGGGCGTTAGAGACCCAGTACTTC.

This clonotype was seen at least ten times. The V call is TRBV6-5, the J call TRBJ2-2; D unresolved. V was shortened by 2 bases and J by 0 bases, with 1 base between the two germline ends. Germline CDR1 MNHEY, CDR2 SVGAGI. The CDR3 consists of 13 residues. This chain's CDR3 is CASSYTNTGELFF. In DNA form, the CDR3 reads TGTGCCAGCAGTTACACGAACACCGGGGAGCTGTTTTTT.

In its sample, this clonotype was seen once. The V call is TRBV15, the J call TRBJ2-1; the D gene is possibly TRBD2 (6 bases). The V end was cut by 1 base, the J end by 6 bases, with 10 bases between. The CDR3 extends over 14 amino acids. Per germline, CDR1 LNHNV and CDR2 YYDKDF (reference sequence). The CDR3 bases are TGTGCCACCAGCAGAGTCCGGGACTCCAATGAGCAGTTCTTC. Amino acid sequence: CATSRVRDSNEQFF.

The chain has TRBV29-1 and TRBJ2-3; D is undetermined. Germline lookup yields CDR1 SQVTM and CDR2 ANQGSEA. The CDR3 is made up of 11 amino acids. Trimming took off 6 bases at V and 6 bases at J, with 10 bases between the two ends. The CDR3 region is CSVVPGDTQYF. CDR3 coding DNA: TGCAGCGTCGTACCCGGGGATACGCAGTATTTT.

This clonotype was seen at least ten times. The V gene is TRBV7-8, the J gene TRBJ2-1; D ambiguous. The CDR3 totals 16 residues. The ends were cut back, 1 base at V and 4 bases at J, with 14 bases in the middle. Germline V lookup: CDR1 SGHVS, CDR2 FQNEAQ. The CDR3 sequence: CASSLVTQTQYNEQFF. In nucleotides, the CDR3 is TGTGCCAGCAGCTTAGTAACCCAAACTCAATACAATGAGCAGTTCTTC.

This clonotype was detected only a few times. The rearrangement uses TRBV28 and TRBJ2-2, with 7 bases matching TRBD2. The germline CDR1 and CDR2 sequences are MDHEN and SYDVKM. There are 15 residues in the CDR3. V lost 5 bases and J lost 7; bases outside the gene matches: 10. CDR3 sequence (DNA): TGTGCCAGCAGTGGGGAGGGGAGGTACAACGGGGAGCTGTTTTTT. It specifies CASSGEGRYNGELFF.

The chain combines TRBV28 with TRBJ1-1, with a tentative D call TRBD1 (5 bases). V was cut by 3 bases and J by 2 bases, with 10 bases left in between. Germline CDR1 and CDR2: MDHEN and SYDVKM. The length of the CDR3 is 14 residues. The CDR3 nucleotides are TGTGCCAGCAGTTTTCCGGGACCTAACACTGAAGCTTTCTTT. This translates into CASSFPGPNTEAFF.

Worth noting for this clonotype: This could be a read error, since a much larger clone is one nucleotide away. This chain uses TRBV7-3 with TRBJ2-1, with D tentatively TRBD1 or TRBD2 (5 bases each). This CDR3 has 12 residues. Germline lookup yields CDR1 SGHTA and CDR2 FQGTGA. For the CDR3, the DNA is TGTGCCAGCAGCTCCGTGGGGGATGAGCAGTGCTTC. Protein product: CASSSVGDEQCF.

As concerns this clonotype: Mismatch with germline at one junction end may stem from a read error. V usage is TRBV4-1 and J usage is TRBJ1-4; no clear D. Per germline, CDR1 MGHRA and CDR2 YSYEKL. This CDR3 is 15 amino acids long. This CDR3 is CASSQDLGPEEKLFF. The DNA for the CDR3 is TGTGCCAGCAGCCAAGATTTGGGCCCGGAGGAAAAACTGTTTTTT.

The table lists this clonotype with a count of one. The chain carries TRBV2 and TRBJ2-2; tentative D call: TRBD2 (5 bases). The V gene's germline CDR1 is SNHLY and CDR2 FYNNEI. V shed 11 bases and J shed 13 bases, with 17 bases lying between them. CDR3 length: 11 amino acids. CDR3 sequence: CAAKREGWLFF. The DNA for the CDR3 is TGTGCCGCCAAGAGGGAAGGCTGGCTGTTTTTT.

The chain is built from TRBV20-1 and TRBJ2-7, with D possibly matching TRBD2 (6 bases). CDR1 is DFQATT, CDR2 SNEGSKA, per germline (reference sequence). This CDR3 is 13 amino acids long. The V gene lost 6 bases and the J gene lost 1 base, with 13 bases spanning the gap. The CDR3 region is CSAPIGSSYEQYF. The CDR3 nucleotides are TGCAGTGCCCCGATCGGGAGTTCCTACGAGCAGTACTTC.

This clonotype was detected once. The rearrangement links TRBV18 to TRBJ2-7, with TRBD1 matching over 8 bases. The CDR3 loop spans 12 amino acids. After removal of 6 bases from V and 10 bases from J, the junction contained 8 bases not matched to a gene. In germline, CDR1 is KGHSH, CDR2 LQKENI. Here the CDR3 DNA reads TGTGCCAGCTCCCAGGGACAGGCCAGACAGTACTTC. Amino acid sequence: CASSQGQARQYF.

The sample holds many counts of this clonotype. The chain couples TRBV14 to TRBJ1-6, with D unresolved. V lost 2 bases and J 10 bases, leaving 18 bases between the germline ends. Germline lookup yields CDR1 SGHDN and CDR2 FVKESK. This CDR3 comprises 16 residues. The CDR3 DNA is TGTGCCAGCAGCCAATCTCCGGTAGGGCTCGGGTCACCCCTCCACTTT. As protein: CASSQSPVGLGSPLHF. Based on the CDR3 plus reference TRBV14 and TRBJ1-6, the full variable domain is EAGVTQFPSHSVIEKGQTVTLRCDPISGHDNLYWYRRVMGKEIKFLLHFVKESKQDESGMPNNRFLAERTGGTYSTLKVQPAELEDSGVYFCASSQSPVGLGSPLHFGNGTRLTVT.

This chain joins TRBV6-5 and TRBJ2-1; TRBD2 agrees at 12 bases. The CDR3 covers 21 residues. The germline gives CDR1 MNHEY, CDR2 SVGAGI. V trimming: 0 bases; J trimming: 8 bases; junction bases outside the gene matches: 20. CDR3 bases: TGTGCCAGCAGTTACTCTAGCCTAGCGGGGGGGCCCAATATTCTATGGGATGAGCAGTTCTTC. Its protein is CASSYSSLAGGPNILWDEQFF.

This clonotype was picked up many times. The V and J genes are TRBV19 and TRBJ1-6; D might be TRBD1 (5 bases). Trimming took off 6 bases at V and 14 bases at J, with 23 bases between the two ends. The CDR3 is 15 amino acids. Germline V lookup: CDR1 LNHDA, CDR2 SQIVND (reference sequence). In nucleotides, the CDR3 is TGTGCCAGTAGCGACGAGAGAGAGGGGCCGCTTACCCTCCACTTT. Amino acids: CASSDEREGPLTLHF.

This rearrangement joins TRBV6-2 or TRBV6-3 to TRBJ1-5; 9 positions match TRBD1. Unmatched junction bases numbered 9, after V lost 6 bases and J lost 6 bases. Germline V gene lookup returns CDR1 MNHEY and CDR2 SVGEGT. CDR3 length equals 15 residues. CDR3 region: CASSEQGAVFQPQHF. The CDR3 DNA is TGTGCCAGCAGCGAACAGGGGGCGGTTTTTCAGCCCCAGCATTTT.

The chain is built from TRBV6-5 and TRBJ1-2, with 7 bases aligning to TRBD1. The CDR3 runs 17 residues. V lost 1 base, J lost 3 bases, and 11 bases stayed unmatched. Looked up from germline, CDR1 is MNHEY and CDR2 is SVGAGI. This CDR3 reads CASSYYSNTQGYYGYTF. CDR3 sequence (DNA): TGTGCCAGCAGTTACTACTCGAATACACAGGGGTACTATGGCTACACCTTC.

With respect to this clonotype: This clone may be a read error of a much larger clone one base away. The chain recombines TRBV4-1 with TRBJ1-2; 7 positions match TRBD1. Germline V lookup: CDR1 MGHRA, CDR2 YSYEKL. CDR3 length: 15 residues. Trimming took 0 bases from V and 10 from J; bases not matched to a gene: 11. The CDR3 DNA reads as TGCGCCAGCAGCCAAGAACGTGACAGGGTTTGTGACTACACCTTC. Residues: CASSQERDRVCDYTF.

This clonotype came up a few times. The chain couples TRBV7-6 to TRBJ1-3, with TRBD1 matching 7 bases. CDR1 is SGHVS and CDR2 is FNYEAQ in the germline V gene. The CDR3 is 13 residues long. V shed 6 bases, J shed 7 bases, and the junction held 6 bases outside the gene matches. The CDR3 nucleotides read TGTGCCAGCAGACCAGACAGGGAGAACACCATATATTTT. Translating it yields CASRPDRENTIYF.

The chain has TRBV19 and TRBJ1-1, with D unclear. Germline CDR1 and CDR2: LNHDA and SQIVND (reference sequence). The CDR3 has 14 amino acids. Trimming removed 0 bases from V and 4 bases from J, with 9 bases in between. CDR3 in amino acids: CASSIDSGLTEAFF. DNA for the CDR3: TGTGCCAGTAGTATAGACAGCGGCCTCACTGAAGCTTTCTTT.

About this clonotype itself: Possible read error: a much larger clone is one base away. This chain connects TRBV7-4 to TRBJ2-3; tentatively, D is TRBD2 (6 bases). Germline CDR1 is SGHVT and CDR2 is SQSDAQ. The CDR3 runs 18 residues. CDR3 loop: CANSLPRRPDAGTDTQYF. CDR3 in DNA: TGTGCCAACAGCTTACCCCGTCGACCGGATGCGGGGACCGATACGCAGTATTTT.

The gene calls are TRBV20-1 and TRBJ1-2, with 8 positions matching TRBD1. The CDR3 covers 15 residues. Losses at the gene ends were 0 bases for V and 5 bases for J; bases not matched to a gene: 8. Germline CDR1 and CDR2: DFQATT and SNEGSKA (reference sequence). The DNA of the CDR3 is TGCAGTGCTAGAGATCGGCTGGGACAGGCTTATGGCTACACCTTC. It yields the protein CSARDRLGQAYGYTF.

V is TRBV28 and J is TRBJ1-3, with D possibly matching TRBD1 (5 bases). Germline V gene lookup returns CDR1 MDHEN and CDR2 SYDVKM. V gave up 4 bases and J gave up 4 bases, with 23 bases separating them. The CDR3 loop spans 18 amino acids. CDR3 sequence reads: CASSSLHPGTETGNTIYF. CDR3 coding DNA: TGTGCCAGCAGTTCCCTACACCCTGGGACTGAGACAGGAAACACCATATATTTT.

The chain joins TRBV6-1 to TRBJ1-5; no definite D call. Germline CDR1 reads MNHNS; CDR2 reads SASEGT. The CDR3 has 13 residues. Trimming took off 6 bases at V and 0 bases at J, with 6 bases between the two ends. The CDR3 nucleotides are TGTGCCAGCAGGCCTACTAGCAATCAGCCCCAGCATTTT. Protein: CASRPTSNQPQHF.

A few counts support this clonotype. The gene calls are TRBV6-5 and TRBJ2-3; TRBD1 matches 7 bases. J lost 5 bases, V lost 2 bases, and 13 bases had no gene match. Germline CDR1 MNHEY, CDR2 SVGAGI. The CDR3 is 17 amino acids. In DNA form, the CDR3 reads TGTGCCAGCAGTTACCCGGGACAGTCTTCTACTCGAGATACGCAGTATTTT. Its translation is CASSYPGQSSTRDTQYF.

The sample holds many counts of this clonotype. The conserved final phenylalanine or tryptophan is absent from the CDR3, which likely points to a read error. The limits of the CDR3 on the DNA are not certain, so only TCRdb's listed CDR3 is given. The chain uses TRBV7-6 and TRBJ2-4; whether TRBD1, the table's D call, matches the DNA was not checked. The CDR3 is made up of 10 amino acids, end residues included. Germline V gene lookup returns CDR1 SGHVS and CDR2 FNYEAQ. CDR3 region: CASSSPGATL.

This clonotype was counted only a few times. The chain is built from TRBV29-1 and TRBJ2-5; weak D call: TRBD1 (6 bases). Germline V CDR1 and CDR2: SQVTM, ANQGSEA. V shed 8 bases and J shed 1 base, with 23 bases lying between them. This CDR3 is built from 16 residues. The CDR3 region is CSIARAQGEIQETQYF. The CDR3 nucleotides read TGCAGCATTGCGAGGGCACAGGGAGAGATCCAAGAGACCCAGTACTTC.